This T cell receptor (beta chain) originates from a study of T cell responses to AZD1222 COVID-19 vaccine. Concerning this clone itself: What it binds is unknown.

The CDR3 is 15 residues long. Per the germline V gene, CDR1 is SGHRS and CDR2 is YFSETQ. V lost 9 bases and J 3 bases, leaving 21 bases between the germline ends. The method was immunoSEQ multiplex PCR; TCRdb's version includes in-frame clones alone and lacks a portion of them. The profile shows tens of thousands of clones, about 87% of them singletons. Whole-study results and caveats: There were mostly white British donors and more females than males, and clonal diversity was possibly underestimated.

The sample here was peripheral blood, taken on day 0 of AZD1222 vaccination. The TCR was taken from an adult in good health. The chain uses TRBV5-1 and TRBJ2-5; either TRBD1 or TRBD2 may supply D (5 bases each). The CDR3 reads CATFPGPNSKETQYF. CDR3 bases: TGCGCCACCTTCCCGGGACCAAACTCCAAAGAGACCCAGTACTTC. Variable domain in full (rest from reference TRBV5-1 and TRBJ2-5): KAGVTQTPRYLIKTRGQQVTLSCSPISGHRSVSWYQQTPGQGLQFLFEYFSETQRNKGNFPGRFSGRQFSNSRSEMNVSTLELGDSALYLCATFPGPNSKETQYFGPGTRLLVL.